This T cell receptor (beta chain) emerged from a study of shared clonotypes between healthy human individuals. Study details: The cohort had two women and a few men, ages 18 to 49.

Repertoires were generated with immunoSEQ multiplex PCR, while TCRdb's copy carries only in-frame clones and drops some. The sample contains about 380,000 clones, 96% of which appear only once. Study results and limitations: Few donors restricted represented genetic and exposure-history diversity. Naive CD4 clonotypes were shared across several donors at about 5%. Generation probabilities of non-shared clonotypes were lower (relative to those shared by all four donors).

V was pared by 6 bases and J by 0 bases, with 2 bases between. This CDR3 is built from 11 residues. Germline CDR1 is MDHEN and CDR2 is SYDVKM. Regarding this clone: The antigen is unknown. Distinct nucleotide sequences in the sample also encode this CDR3.

The sequence derives from a man aged 25 to 45 in good health. Sequenced material: memory CD8+ T cells sorted from blood. Subset described: CD45RO+ cells pooled with CCR7-negative TemRA cells. The V call is TRBV28, the J call TRBJ1-2; D is unresolved. CDR3 region: CASSPNYGYTF. The CDR3, as DNA: TGTGCCAGCAGCCCTAACTATGGCTACACCTTC.